The next 7 T cell receptor beta chains were all read from a single sample in a study of a mutant IDH1 vaccine in newly diagnosed glioma. Clones were read by immunoSEQ multiplex PCR, and TCRdb kept only the in-frame ones, dropping some. The profile shows over 55,000 clones, 70% to 90% of them singletons. These receptors lack a known antigen. Described time point: week 5, during vaccination. Every single dose of the vaccine, 300 ug of mutant IDH1 20-mer peptide, came with topical imiquimod. This sample comprised PBMCs, obtained from a glioma patient whose treatment included an IDH1 peptide vaccine. The receptors here all came from a woman aged 40 to 49 with glioma.

This chain connects TRBV30 to TRBJ1-1; D gene uncertain. The CDR3 is 15 residues long. The germline CDR1 and CDR2 sequences are GTSNPN and SVGIG (reference sequence). Trimming left V 1 base short and J 6 bases short, with 18 bases between. CDR3 protein: CAWSATLEGAAEAFF. DNA of the CDR3: TGTGCCTGGAGTGCCACGTTAGAGGGTGCGGCTGAAGCTTTCTTT.

This clone was found a few times. The chain couples TRBV30 to TRBJ1-2, with unresolved D. V lost 2 bases, J lost 8 bases, and 12 bases lay in between. This CDR3 contains 12 residues. CDR1 and CDR2 (germline): GTSNPN, SVGIG (reference sequence). The CDR3 DNA sequence: TGTGCCTGGAGTCTCCAATCGGGCGGCTACACCTTC. Its protein is CAWSLQSGGYTF.

V is TRBV9 and J is TRBJ1-3; D call uncertain. CDR1 and CDR2 (germline): SGDLS, YYNGEE. V was clipped by 4 bases and J by 2 bases, with 16 bases between them. This CDR3 has 16 residues. CDR3 amino acids: CASSQDAGGTGNTIYF. The CDR3 bases are TGTGCCAGCAGCCAAGACGCAGGAGGGACTGGAAACACCATATATTTT. The full variable domain, its missing parts supplied by reference TRBV9 and TRBJ1-3, is DSGVTQTPKHLITATGQRVTLRCSPRSGDLSVYWYQQSLDQGLQFLIQYYNGEERAKGNILERFSAQQFPDLHSELNLSSLELGDSALYFCASSQDAGGTGNTIYFGEGSWLTVV.

The gene calls are TRBV6-1 and TRBJ2-2; D ambiguous. This CDR3 has 14 amino acids. Per the germline V gene, CDR1 is MNHNS and CDR2 is SASEGT. Deletions cut 7 bases from V and 11 bases from J, with 20 bases between. DNA for the CDR3: TGTGCCAGCATACGCACCTCCTATTCTAACGAGCTGTTTTTT. This encodes CASIRTSYSNELFF.

The genes are TRBV13 and TRBJ2-6; D is undetermined. The CDR3 totals 13 residues. Trimming left V 5 bases short and J 4 bases short, with 6 bases between. The germline CDR1 and CDR2 sequences are PRHDT and FYEKMQ (reference sequence). For the CDR3, the DNA is TGTGCCAGCAGCCCCGAGGGGGCCAACGTCCTGACTTTC. Protein: CASSPEGANVLTF.

The chain carries TRBV4-1 and TRBJ1-2; 9 nucleotides match TRBD1. V shed 2 bases, J shed 3 bases, and the junction held 4 bases outside the gene matches. Germline CDR1 MGHRA, CDR2 YSYEKL. The CDR3 covers 15 residues. The CDR3 DNA reads as TGCGCCAGCAGCCAACCACAGGGGGCCCACTATGGCTACACCTTC. Its translation: CASSQPQGAHYGYTF.

This chain links TRBV2 with TRBJ2-7; 14 bases are shared with TRBD2. This CDR3 is 16 amino acids long. J gave up 7 bases and V 9 bases, and 14 bases lay outside the gene matches. Germline CDR1 reads SNHLY; CDR2 reads FYNNEI. CDR3 nucleotides: TGTGCCAGGCCCTTTGGGGGACTAGCGGGAGAGGGAGAGCAGTACTTC. Amino acid sequence: CARPFGGLAGEGEQYF.